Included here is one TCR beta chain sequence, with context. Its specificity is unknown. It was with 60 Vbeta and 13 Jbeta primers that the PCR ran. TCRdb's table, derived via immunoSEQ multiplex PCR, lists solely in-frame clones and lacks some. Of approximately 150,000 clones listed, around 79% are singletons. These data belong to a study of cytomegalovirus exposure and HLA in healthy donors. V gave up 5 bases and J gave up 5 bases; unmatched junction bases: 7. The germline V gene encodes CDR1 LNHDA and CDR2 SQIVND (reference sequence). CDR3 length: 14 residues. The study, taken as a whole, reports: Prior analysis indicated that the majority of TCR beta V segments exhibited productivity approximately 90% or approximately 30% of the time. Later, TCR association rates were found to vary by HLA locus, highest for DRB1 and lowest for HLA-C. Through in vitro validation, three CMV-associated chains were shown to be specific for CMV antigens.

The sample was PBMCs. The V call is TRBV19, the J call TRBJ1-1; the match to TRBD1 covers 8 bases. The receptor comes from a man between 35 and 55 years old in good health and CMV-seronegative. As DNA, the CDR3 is TGTGCCAGTAGTCTATGGACAGGGCAGACTGAAGCTTTCTTT. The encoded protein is CASSLWTGQTEAFF.